This T cell receptor beta chain appears in the sequencing data of a study of blood T cells in healthy people across ages. Sample-barcoded 5' priming and a J-beta primer mix drove a second PCR of about 6 to 11 cycles. Samples each returned at least 2.5 million CDR3-containing paired-end reads. In TCRdb, the 5' RACE reads were re-called with MiXCR into one record per CDR3 protein. The table records approximately 800,000 distinct CDR3 sequences, around three fifths of them present only once. This TCR was recovered from a middle-aged man in good health. The sequenced sample consisted of blood.

The CDR3 loop reads CASSPGPENQPQHF. In DNA, the CDR3 is TGTGCCAGCAGCCCCGGTCCTGAAAATCAGCCCCAGCATTTT. The rearrangement uses TRBV2 and TRBJ1-5; D call uncertain. The length of the CDR3 is 14 residues. V was clipped by 6 bases and J by 4 bases, with 13 bases between them. Germline V gives CDR1 SNHLY, CDR2 FYNNEI.